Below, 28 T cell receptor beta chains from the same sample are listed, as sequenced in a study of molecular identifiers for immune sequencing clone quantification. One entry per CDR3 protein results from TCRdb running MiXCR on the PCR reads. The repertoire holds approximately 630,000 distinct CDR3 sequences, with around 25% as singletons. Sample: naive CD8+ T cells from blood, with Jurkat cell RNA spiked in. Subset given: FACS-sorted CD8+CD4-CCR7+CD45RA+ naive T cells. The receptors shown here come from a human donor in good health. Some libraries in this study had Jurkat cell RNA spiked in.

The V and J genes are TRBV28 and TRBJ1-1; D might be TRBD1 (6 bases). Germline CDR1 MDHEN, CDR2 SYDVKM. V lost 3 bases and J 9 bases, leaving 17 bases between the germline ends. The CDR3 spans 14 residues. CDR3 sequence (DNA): TGTGCCAGCAGTTTTTTCGGGGGCCGTACTAAAGCTTTCTTT. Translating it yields CASSFFGGRTKAFF.

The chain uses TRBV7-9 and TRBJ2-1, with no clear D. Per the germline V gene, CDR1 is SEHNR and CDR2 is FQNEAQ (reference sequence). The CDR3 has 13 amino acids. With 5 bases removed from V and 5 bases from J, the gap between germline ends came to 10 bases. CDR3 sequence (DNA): TGTGCCAGCAGCCAAACCGAGGACAATGAGCAGTTCTTC. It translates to CASSQTEDNEQFF.

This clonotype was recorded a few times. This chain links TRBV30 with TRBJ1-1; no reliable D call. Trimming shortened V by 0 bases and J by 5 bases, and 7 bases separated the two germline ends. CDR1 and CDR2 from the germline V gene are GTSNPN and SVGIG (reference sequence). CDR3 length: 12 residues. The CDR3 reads CAWSVARTEAFF. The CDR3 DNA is TGTGCCTGGAGTGTAGCCCGAACTGAAGCTTTCTTT.

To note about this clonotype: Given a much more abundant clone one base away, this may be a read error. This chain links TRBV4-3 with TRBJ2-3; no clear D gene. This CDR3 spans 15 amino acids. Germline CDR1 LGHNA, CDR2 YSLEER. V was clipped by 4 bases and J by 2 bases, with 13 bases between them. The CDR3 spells CASSRDVGATDTQYF. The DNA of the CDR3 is TGCGCCAGCAGCCGAGATGTCGGTGCCACAGATACGCAGTATTTT.

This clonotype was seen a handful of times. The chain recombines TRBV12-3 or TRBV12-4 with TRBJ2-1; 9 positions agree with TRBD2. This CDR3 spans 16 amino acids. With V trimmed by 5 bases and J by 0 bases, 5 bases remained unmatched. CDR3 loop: CASSPLAGNSYNEQFF. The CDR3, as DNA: TGTGCCAGCAGTCCGCTAGCGGGAAACTCCTACAATGAGCAGTTCTTC.

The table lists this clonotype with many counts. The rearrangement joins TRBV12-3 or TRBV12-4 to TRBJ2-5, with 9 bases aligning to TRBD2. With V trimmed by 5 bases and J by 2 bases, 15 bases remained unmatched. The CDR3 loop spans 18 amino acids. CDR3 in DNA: TGTGCCAGCAGTCCCGAAACCTTTAGCGGGGGAGTACAAGAGACCCAGTACTTC. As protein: CASSPETFSGGVQETQYF.

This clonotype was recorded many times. The CDR3 DNA reads TGTGCCAGCAGCTTAGGTCGGGACTACGAGCAGTACTTC. This gives the protein CASSLGRDYEQYF. The chain recombines TRBV27 with TRBJ2-7, with D maybe TRBD2 (5 bases). This CDR3 is 13 amino acids long. Germline V gives CDR1 MNHEY, CDR2 SMNVEV (reference sequence). V lost 6 bases and J 3 bases, leaving 12 bases between the germline ends.

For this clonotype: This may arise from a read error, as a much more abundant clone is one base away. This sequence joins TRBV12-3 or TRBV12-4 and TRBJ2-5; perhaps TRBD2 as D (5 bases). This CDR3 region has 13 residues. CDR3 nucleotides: TGTGCCAGCAGGAGGGCCTTTCAAGAGACCCAGTGCTTC. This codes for CASRRAFQETQCF.

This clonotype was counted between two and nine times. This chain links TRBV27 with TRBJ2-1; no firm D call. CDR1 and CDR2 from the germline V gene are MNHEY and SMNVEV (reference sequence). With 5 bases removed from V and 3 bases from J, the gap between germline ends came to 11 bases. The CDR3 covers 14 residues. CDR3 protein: CASSGITSYNEQFF. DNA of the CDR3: TGTGCCAGCAGTGGGATCACAAGCTACAATGAGCAGTTCTTC.

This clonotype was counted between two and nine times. The CDR3 DNA reads as TGTGCCAGCACTCAGACTGCAACTAATGAAAAACTGTTTTTT. Its protein product is CASTQTATNEKLFF. The chain combines TRBV12-3 or TRBV12-4 with TRBJ1-4; no definite D call. This CDR3 region has 14 residues. V lost 7 bases, J lost 0 bases, and 9 bases lay in between.

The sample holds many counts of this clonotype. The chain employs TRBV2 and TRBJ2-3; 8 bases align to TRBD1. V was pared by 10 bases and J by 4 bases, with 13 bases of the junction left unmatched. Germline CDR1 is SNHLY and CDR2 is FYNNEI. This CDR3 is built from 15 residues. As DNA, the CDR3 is TGTGCCACCACTTTGAAGGACAGGGCAGCAGATACGCAGTATTTT. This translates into CATTLKDRAADTQYF.

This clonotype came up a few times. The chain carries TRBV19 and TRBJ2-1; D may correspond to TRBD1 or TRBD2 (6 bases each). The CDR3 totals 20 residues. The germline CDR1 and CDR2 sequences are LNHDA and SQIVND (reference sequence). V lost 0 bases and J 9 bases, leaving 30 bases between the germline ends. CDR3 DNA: TGTGCCAGTAGTATAGATTATTACGTTCCCGCGGGACAAAGGGGAACTGAGCAGTTCTTC. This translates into CASSIDYYVPAGQRGTEQFF.

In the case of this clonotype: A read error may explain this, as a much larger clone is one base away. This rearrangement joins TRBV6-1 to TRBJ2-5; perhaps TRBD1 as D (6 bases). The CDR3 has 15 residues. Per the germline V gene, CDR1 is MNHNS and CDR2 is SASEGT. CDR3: CAGSHTDRSSETQYF. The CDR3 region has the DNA TGTGCCGGCAGTCACACAGACAGGTCCTCGGAGACCCAGTACTTC.

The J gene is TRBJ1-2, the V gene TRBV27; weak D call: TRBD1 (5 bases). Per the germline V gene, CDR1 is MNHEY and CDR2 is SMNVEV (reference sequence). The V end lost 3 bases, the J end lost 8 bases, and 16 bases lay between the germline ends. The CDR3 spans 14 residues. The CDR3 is CASSFVGPSAGYTF. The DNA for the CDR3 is TGTGCCAGCAGTTTTGTGGGACCGAGCGCCGGCTACACCTTC.

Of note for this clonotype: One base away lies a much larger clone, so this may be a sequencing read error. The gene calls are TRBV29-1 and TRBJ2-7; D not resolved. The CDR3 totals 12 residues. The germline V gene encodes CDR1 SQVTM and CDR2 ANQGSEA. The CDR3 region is CSVERQASEQHF. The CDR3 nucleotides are TGCAGCGTTGAACGGCAGGCCAGCGAGCAGCACTTC.

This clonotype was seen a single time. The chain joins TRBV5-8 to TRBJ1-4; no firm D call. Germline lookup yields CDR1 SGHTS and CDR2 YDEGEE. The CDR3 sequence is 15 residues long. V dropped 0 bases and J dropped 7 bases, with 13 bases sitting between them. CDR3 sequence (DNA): TGTGCCAGCAGCTTGGGTATCTCGCTCAGTGAAAAACTGTTTTTT. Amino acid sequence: CASSLGISLSEKLFF.

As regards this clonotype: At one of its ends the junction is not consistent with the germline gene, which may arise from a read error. The CDR3 reads CATSRVIQEPQYF. The CDR3 DNA reads TGTGCCACCAGCAGAGTAATCCAAGAGCCCCAGTACTTC. The chain links TRBV15 to TRBJ2-5; no firm D call. Looked up from germline, CDR1 is LNHNV and CDR2 is YYDKDF (reference sequence). The CDR3 loop spans 13 amino acids.

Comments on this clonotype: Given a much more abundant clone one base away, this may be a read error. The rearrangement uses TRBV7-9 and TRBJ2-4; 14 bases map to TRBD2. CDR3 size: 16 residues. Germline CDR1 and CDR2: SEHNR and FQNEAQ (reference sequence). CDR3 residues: CASSLVSGLAGDIQHF. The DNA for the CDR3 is TGTGCCAGCAGCTTAGTTTCGGGACTAGCGGGAGACATTCAGCACTTC.

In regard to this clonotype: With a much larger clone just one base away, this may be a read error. Written as DNA, the CDR3 is TGTGCCAGCACCCTCACCGCGACAGGGCAACGCGAGCAGTACTTC. This sequence encodes CASTLTATGQREQYF. The J gene is TRBJ2-7, the V gene TRBV28, with 7 bases matching TRBD1. The CDR3 is 15 residues long. Germline CDR1 MDHEN, CDR2 SYDVKM. Trimming removed 7 bases from V and 6 bases from J; junction bases left unmatched: 15.

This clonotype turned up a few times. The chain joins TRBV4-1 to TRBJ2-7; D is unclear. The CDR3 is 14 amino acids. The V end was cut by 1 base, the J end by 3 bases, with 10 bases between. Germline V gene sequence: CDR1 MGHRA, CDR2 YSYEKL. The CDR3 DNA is TGCGCCAGCAGCCAAGTAATCCCAGGCTACGAGCAGTACTTC. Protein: CASSQVIPGYEQYF.

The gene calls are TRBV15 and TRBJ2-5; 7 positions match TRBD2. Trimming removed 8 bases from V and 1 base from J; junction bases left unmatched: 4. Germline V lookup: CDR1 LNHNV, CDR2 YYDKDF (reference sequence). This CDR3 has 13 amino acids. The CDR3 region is CATGEGLQETQYF. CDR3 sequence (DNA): TGTGCCACCGGGGAGGGACTCCAAGAGACCCAGTACTTC.

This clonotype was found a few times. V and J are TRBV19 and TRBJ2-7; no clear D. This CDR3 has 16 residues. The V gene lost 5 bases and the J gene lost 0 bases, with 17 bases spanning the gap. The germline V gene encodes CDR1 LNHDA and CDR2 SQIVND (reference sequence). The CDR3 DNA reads TGTGCCAGTAGTTGGACGGGCCCATCGAGCTCCTACGAGCAGTACTTC. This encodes CASSWTGPSSSYEQYF.

This CDR3 reads CASSLVIRTSGPSSSYEQYF. The DNA for the CDR3 is TGTGCCAGCAGCTTAGTTATTAGGACTAGCGGGCCTTCCAGCTCCTACGAGCAGTACTTC. The genes are TRBV7-9 and TRBJ2-7, with 11 bases that match TRBD2. This CDR3 spans 20 amino acids. CDR1 and CDR2 from the germline V gene are SEHNR and FQNEAQ (reference sequence). V lost 1 base to trimming and J lost 0 bases; unmatched junction nucleotides: 14.

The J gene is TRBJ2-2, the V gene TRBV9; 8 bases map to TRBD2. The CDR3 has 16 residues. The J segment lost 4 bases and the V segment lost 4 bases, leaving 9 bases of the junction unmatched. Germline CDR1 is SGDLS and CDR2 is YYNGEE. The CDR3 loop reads CASSPPGGQTTGELFF. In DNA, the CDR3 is TGTGCCAGCAGCCCCCCGGGAGGGCAGACCACCGGGGAGCTGTTTTTT.

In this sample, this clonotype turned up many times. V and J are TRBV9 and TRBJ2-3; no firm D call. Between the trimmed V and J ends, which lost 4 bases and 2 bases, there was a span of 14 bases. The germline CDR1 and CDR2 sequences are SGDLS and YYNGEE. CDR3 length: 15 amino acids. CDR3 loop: CASSSSSRNTDTQYF. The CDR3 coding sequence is TGTGCCAGCAGCTCGAGCTCTAGGAACACAGATACGCAGTATTTT.

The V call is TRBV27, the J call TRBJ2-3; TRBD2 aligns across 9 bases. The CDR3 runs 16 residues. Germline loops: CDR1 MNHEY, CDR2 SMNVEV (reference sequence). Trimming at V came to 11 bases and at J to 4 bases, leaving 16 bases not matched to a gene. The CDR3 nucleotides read TGTGCCGAGCGGTCCTGGGTAGCGGGAGAAGCAGATACGCAGTATTTT. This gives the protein CAERSWVAGEADTQYF.

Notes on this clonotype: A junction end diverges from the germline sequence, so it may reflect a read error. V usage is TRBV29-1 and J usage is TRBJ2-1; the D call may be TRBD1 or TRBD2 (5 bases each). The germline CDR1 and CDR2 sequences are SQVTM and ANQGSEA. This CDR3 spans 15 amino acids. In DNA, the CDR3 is TGCAGCGCCTTGGGACGACCCTCAACCTACAATGCGCAGTTCTTC. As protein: CSALGRPSTYNAQFF.

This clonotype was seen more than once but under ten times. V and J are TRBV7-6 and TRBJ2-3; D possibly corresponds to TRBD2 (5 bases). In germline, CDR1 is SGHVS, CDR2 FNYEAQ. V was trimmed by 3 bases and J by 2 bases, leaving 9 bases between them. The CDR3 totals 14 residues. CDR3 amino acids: CASSLDLDTDTQYF. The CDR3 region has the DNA TGTGCCAGCAGCTTGGACTTAGACACAGATACGCAGTATTTT.